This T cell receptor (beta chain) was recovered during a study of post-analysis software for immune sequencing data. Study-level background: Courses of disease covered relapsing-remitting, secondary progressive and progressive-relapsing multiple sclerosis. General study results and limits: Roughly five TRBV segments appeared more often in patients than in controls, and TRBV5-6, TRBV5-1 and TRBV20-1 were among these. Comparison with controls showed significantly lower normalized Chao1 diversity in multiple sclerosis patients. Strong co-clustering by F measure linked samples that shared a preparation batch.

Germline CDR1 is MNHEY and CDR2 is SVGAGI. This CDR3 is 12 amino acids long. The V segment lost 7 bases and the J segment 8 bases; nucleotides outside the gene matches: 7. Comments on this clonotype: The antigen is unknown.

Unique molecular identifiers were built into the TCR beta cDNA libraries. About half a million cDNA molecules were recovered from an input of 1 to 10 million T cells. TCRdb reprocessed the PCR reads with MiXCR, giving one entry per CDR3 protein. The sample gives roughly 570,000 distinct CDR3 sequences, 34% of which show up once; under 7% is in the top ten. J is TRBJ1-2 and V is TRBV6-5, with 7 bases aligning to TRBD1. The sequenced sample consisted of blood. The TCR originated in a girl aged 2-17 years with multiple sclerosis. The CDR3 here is CASTRQGNGYTF. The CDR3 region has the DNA TGTGCCAGCACCCGACAGGGTAACGGCTACACCTTC.